This section outlines one TCR beta chain sequence together with its context. How the authors handled the data: It was from reference gene primer amplification that nucleated cell counts were estimated. Sequenced by immunoSEQ multiplex PCR; TCRdb stores in-frame clones only, minus some. V, J and clone size are those of that table, while D and trimming were read from the DNA. The repertoire holds 76,000 or so clones, roughly 80% seen once, with 11% in the top ten. This entry belongs to a study of blood T cell repertoires in COVID-19. This CDR3 contains 15 residues. V lost 5 bases and J 0 bases, leaving 14 bases between the germline ends. Germline loops: CDR1 LNHDA, CDR2 SQIVND (reference sequence).

The source is a man aged 50 or older with acute or convalescent COVID-19. The chain is built from TRBV19 and TRBJ2-7, with D tentatively TRBD1 (5 bases). Sequences were obtained from peripheral blood. CDR3 in amino acids: CASSVVGADSYEQYF. CDR3 bases: TGTGCCAGTAGTGTGGTTGGGGCCGACTCCTACGAGCAGTACTTC.